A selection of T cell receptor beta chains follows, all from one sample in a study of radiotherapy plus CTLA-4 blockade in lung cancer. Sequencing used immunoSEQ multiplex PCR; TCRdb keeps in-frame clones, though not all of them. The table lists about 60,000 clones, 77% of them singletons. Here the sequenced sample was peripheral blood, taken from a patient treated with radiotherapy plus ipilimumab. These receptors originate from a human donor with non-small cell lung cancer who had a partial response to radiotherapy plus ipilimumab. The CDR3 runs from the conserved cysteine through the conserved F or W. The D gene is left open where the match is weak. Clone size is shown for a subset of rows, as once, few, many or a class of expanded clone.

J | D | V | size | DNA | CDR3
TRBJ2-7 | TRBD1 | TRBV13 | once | TGTGCCAGCAGCTTATGGGGACAGGGGATGATCTACGAGCAGTACTTC | CASSLWGQGMIYEQYF
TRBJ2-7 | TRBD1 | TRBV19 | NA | TGTGCCAGTAGCTACCACCCGGGACAGGGCTCCTACGAGCAGTACTTC | CASSYHPGQGSYEQYF
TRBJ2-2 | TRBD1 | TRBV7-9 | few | TGTGCCAGCAGCTTAGGAGGGAGGCAGGGGGCGACCACCGGGGAGCTGTTTTTT | CASSLGGRQGATTGELFF
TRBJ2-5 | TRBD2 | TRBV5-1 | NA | TGCGCCAGCAGCTTGTTGGGGGGGGAGACCCAGTACTTC | CASSLLGGETQYF
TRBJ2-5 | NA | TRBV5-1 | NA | TGCGCCAGCAGCTTTCACAGCCGGGAGACCCAGTACTTC | CASSFHSRETQYF
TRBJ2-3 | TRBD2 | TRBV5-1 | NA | TGCGCCAGCAGCCCCGGGCTAGCGGGGGGGCTTAGCACAGATACGCAGTATTTT | CASSPGLAGGLSTDTQYF
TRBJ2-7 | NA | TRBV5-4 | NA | TGTGCCAGCAGCGATAAGACACAAGGCTACGAGCAGTACTTC | CASSDKTQGYEQYF
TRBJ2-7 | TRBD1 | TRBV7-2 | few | TGTGCCAGCAGCTTAGAAGGACAGGGCCGCTCTCCCTACGAGCAGTACTTC | CASSLEGQGRSPYEQYF
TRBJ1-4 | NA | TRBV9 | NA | TGTGCCAGCAGCGCCGCAGGGGCTCCTAATGAAAAACTGTTTTTT | CASSAAGAPNEKLFF
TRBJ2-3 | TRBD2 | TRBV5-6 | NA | TGTGCCAGCAGCTTGGTGGGGCTAGCGGACTTCACAGATACGCAGTATTTT | CASSLVGLADFTDTQYF
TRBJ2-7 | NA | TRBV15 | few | TGTGCCACCAGCAGAGATGCGGGCCAGTCCTACGAGCAGTACTTC | CATSRDAGQSYEQYF
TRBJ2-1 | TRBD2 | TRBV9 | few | TGTGCCAGCAGCGTAAAGCGGGGGGGCTTTTTAACGTCACAGGTCAATGAGCAGTTCTTC | CASSVKRGGFLTSQVNEQFF
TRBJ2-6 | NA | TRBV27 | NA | TGTGCCAGCAGTTCGGACAACTCTGGGGCCAACGTCCTGACTTTC | CASSSDNSGANVLTF
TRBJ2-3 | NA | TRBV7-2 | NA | TGTGCCAGCAGCGAATCGCGGTCGGCAGGGGTTCCAGATACGCAGTATTTT | CASSESRSAGVPDTQYF
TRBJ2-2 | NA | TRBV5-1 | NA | TGCGCCAGCAGCTGGAAGGGGCAGGGGCGTACCGGGGAGCTGTTTTTT | CASSWKGQGRTGELFF
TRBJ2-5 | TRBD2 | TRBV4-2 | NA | TGTGCCAGCAGCCAGGGACTAGCGGGGGGCCAAGAGACCCAGTACTTC | CASSQGLAGGQETQYF
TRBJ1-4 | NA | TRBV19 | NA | TGTGCCAGTAGTGCCCACACTTCGGGAGGCGATGAAAAACTGTTTTTT | CASSAHTSGGDEKLFF
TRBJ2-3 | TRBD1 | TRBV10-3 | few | TGTGCCATCAGCGACAGGGGCGTGGGAACAGATACGCAGTATTTT | CAISDRGVGTDTQYF
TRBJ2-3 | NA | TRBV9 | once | TGTGCCAGCAGCATCCGGGGCAGGGGACGGACAGATACGCAGTATTTT | CASSIRGRGRTDTQYF
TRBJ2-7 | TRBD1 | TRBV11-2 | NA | TGTGCCAGCAGCCCGACAGGGTTCCCCTACGAGCAGTACTTC | CASSPTGFPYEQYF
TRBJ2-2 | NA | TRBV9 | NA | TGTGCCAGCAGCTACTCGATTGGTTCAGGGATGGTCGGGGAGCTGTTTTTT | CASSYSIGSGMVGELFF
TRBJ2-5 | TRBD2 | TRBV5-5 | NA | TGTGCCAGCAGCCGGACTAGTCCCCCACGGGAGACCCAGTACTTC | CASSRTSPPRETQYF
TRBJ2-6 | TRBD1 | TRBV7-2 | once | TGTGCCAGCAGGTCCCAGAGCAGGGGGTCTGGGGCCAACGTCCTGACTTTC | CASRSQSRGSGANVLTF
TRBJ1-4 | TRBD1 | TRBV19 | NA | TGTGCCACGCGACAGGGACCGACTAATGAAAAACTGTTTTTT | CATRQGPTNEKLFF
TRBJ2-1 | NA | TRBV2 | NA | TGTGCCAGCAGTGATCGAGGGGAGGCCCCCTACAATGAGCAGTTCTTC | CASSDRGEAPYNEQFF
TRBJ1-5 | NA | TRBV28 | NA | TGTGCCAGCACGACAGCCAGCAATCAGCCCCAGCATTTT | CASTTASNQPQHF
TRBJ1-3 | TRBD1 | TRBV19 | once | TGTGCCAGTAAAGACAGGGCCTCTGGAAACACCATATATTTT | CASKDRASGNTIYF
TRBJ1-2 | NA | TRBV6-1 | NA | TGTGCCAGCAGTGAAGCAGCGGGCCACTATGGCTACACCTTC | CASSEAAGHYGYTF
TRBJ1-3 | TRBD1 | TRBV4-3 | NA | TGCGCCAGCAGCCAAGGGGGCAGGGGGCTTGGAAACACCATATATTTT | CASSQGGRGLGNTIYF
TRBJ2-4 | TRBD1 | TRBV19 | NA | TGTGCCAGTAGTCCAGACAGGGGTGTCAAAAACATTCAGTACTTC | CASSPDRGVKNIQYF
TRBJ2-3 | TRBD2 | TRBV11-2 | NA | TGTGCCAGCACCGGGACTAGCGACACAGATACGCAGTATTTT | CASTGTSDTDTQYF
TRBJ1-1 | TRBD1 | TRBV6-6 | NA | TGTGCCAGCAGTTATGCCGGGACAGGGGGCACTGAAGCTTTCTTT | CASSYAGTGGTEAFF
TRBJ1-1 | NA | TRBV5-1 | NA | TGCGCCAGCAGTATTATCGGGGGCACTGAAGCTTTCTTT | CASSIIGGTEAFF
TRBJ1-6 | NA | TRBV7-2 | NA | TGTGCCAGCAGTACAGACCGAAATTCACCCCTCCACTTT | CASSTDRNSPLHF
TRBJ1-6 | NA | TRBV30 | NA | TGTGCCTGGAGTGTAGGTGGGGCTGGGAATTCACCCCTCCACTTT | CAWSVGGAGNSPLHF
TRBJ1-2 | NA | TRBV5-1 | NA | TGCGCCAGCAGCTTGGAGGGAGCTAAACCTAACTATGGCTACACCTTC | CASSLEGAKPNYGYTF
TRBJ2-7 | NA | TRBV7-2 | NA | TGTGCCAGCAGCTTTCCCGGGTGGTACGAGCAGTACTTC | CASSFPGWYEQYF
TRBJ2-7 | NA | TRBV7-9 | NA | TGTGCCAGCAGCTTGGAGGGACGCTCCTACGAGCAGTACTTC | CASSLEGRSYEQYF
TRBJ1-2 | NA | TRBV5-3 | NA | TGTGCCAGAAGCTTTTCCAAACGAACTTGGGACACTGGACCTTATGGCTACACCTTC | CARSFSKRTWDTGPYGYTF
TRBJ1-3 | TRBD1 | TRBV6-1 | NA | TGTGCCAGCAGCGGGACAGATTTAAACACCATATATTTT | CASSGTDLNTIYF
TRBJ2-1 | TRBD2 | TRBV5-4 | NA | TGTGCCAGCAGCTCGCTAGCGGGGGGCAGCAATGAGCAGTTCTTC | CASSSLAGGSNEQFF
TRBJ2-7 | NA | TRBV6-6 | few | TGTGCCAGCAGTGCCCAGGGCCTCTACGAGCAGTACTTC | CASSAQGLYEQYF
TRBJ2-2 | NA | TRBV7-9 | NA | TGTGCCAGCAGCTTAACGTCTGGACTGTCCTACGGGGAGCTGTTTTTT | CASSLTSGLSYGELFF
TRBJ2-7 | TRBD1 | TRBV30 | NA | TGTGCCTGGAGTCATCTGGCAGGGGGCGCGGGGGAGCAGTACTTC | CAWSHLAGGAGEQYF
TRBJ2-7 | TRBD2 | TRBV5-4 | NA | TGTGCCGCAGCTCTAGCGGGGGGCTCCTACGAGCAGTACTTC | CAAALAGGSYEQYF
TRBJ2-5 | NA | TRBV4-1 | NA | TGCGCCAGCAGCCAAGAAGGAGGGCAAGAGACCCAGTACTTC | CASSQEGGQETQYF
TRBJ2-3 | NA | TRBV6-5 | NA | TGTGCCACCTCTGGGGGGACAGATACGCAGTATTTT | CATSGGTDTQYF
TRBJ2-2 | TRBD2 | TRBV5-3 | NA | TGTGCCAGAAGCGGGGGGGCGAACACCGGGGAGCTGTTTTTT | CARSGGANTGELFF
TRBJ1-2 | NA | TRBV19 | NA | TGTGCCAGTAGTGAGGGCCGCTCTAACTATGGCTACACCTTC | CASSEGRSNYGYTF